The 19 T cell receptor beta chains below were found in one sample sequenced in a study of shared clonotypes between healthy human individuals. Sequencing used immunoSEQ multiplex PCR; TCRdb keeps in-frame clones, though not all of them. The data contain 950,000 to 1,100,000 clones, roughly 80% of them singletons. Sequenced sample: memory CD4+ T cells sorted from blood. Subset meaning: CD45RA-negative fraction. The receptors were sampled from a man aged 18-30 years in good health.

The chain links TRBV28 to TRBJ2-7; 10 nucleotides line up with TRBD1. Germline V lookup: CDR1 MDHEN, CDR2 SYDVKM. The CDR3 is made up of 16 amino acids. The J segment lost 0 bases and the V segment lost 6 bases, leaving 8 bases of the junction unmatched. CDR3 loop: CASSPWGQGSSYEQYF. In nucleotides, the CDR3 is TGTGCCAGCAGCCCCTGGGGACAGGGGAGCTCCTACGAGCAGTACTTC.

This clone was found a few times. This chain connects TRBV11-2 to TRBJ2-1, with D unclear. Germline-derived CDR1 and CDR2 are SGHAT and FQNNGV. Trimming cost V 0 bases and J 8 bases, with 8 bases left between them. The CDR3 sequence is 13 residues long. The CDR3 nucleotides read TGTGCCAGCAGCTTAGATCTGGTACATGAGCAGTTCTTC. Its translation: CASSLDLVHEQFF.

V and J are TRBV5-1 and TRBJ2-3, with TRBD2 identical over 12 bases. The CDR3 has 16 amino acids. V was clipped by 6 bases and J by 5 bases; unmatched bases: 10. CDR1 is SGHRS and CDR2 is YFSETQ in the germline V gene. CDR3 residues: CASIPSGGGHIDTQYF. The CDR3 nucleotides read TGCGCCAGCATCCCTAGCGGGGGGGGCCATATAGATACGCAGTATTTT.

The genes are TRBV6-5 and TRBJ1-6; 8 nucleotides align to TRBD1. The CDR3 loop spans 14 amino acids. Germline-derived CDR1 and CDR2 are MNHEY and SVGAGI. V lost 3 bases to trimming and J lost 9 bases; unmatched junction nucleotides: 4. The CDR3 DNA follows: TGTGCCAGCAGTTATGGACAGGGCGGTTCACCCCTCCACTTT. Protein sequence: CASSYGQGGSPLHF.

On this clone: Other DNA sequences of this sample code for an identical CDR3. The chain employs TRBV5-1 and TRBJ2-1; tentative D call: TRBD1 (5 bases). With 0 bases removed from V and 6 bases from J, the gap between germline ends came to 7 bases. The CDR3 is 13 residues long. From germline, CDR1 is SGHRS and CDR2 YFSETQ. The CDR3 coding sequence is TGCGCCAGCAGCTTGGCAGGGCCCAATGAGCAGTTCTTC. This codes for CASSLAGPNEQFF.

V gene TRBV9 combines with J gene TRBJ2-5, with 8 bases that match TRBD2. The assigned J gene may be wrong: the sequence end matches TRBJ2-7 better. There are 15 residues in the CDR3. Germline CDR1 reads SGDLS; CDR2 reads YYNGEE. In DNA, the CDR3 is TGTGCCAGCAGCGCGAACCCCGGGACTAGGGGCGAGCAGTACTTC. It encodes CASSANPGTRGEQYF.

This clone came up once. V and J are TRBV4-1 and TRBJ2-3; D ambiguous. V was shortened by 4 bases and J by 2 bases, with 7 bases between the two germline ends. The CDR3 loop spans 13 amino acids. Germline CDR1 MGHRA, CDR2 YSYEKL. The CDR3 sequence: CASSRGTTDTQYF. DNA for the CDR3: TGCGCCAGCAGCCGGGGAACCACAGATACGCAGTATTTT.

This clone was counted at least ten times. The chain links TRBV10-3 to TRBJ2-1; D uncertain. Germline lookup yields CDR1 ENHRY and CDR2 SYGVKD. The CDR3 has 16 amino acids. V was cut by 3 bases and J by 0 bases, with 12 bases left in between. The CDR3: CAISDSSLSSYNEQFF. The CDR3 DNA is TGTGCCATCAGTGACTCCAGTCTTAGCTCCTACAATGAGCAGTTCTTC.

The chain employs TRBV18 and TRBJ1-4; D gene uncertain. The V and J ends lost 6 bases and 0 bases respectively, with 8 bases between them. Germline lookup yields CDR1 KGHSH and CDR2 LQKENI. CDR3 length: 14 residues. The DNA for the CDR3 is TGTGCCAGCTCGAGAAGTGCAACTAATGAAAAACTGTTTTTT. This codes for CASSRSATNEKLFF. The full variable domain, with the rest looked up from reference TRBV18 and TRBJ1-4, is NAGVMQNPRHLVRRRGQEARLRCSPMKGHSHVYWYRQLPEEGLKFMVYLQKENIIDESGMPKERFSAEFPKEGPSILRIQQVVRGDSAAYFCASSRSATNEKLFFGSGTQLSVL.

The rearrangement links TRBV7-9 to TRBJ1-2; the D is unclear. With 3 bases removed from V and 5 bases from J, the gap between germline ends came to 13 bases. There are 14 residues in the CDR3. Germline CDR1 and CDR2: SEHNR and FQNEAQ (reference sequence). DNA for the CDR3: TGTGCCAGCAGCTTCTACGGCAGAGATTATGGCTACACCTTC. This codes for CASSFYGRDYGYTF.

The rearrangement links TRBV7-9 to TRBJ2-3; 11 bases align to TRBD2. Per germline, CDR1 SEHNR and CDR2 FQNEAQ (reference sequence). The trim removed 5 bases at V and 2 bases at J, leaving 3 bases unmatched. The CDR3 consists of 15 residues. The CDR3 DNA sequence: TGTGCCAGCAGCCTTAGCGGGGGGGCCACAGATACGCAGTATTTT. This encodes CASSLSGGATDTQYF.

The sample holds a few counts of this clone. This sequence joins TRBV4-2 and TRBJ2-7, with a weak D call TRBD2 (5 bases). Trimming stripped 1 base from V and 3 bases from J, with 16 bases between. The CDR3 contains 16 residues. Germline V gene data show CDR1 as LGHNA and CDR2 as YNFKEQ. CDR3 sequence reads: CASSQGLSGSYYEQYF. The CDR3 DNA is TGTGCCAGCAGCCAAGGGCTATCGGGGAGTTACTACGAGCAGTACTTC.

The chain recombines TRBV7-6 with TRBJ2-1, with TRBD1 matching over 10 bases. The length of the CDR3 is 16 residues. Germline loops: CDR1 SGHVS, CDR2 FNYEAQ. V was clipped by 3 bases and J by 7 bases; unmatched bases: 9. CDR3 sequence: CASSLSGTGAGNEQFF. The CDR3 DNA follows: TGTGCCAGCAGCTTGTCCGGGACAGGGGCCGGGAATGAGCAGTTCTTC.

This chain connects TRBV10-3 to TRBJ1-5; D is unclear. In germline, CDR1 is ENHRY, CDR2 SYGVKD. The germline V and J ends were trimmed by 0 bases and 6 bases, with 12 bases remaining between them. This CDR3 comprises 15 residues. The chain's CDR3 is CAISESAQKGQPQHF. CDR3 bases: TGTGCCATCAGTGAGTCGGCCCAAAAGGGTCAGCCCCAGCATTTT.

The rearrangement uses TRBV11-3 and TRBJ2-3; D possibly corresponds to TRBD2 (5 bases). The CDR3 totals 14 residues. CDR1 and CDR2 from the germline V gene are SGHNT and YENEEA. The V end was cut by 5 bases, the J end by 8 bases, with 17 bases between. The CDR3 DNA reads as TGTGCCAGCAGCGGTTCCAAGGCGCGGGCTACGCAGTATTTT. Its translation is CASSGSKARATQYF.

This rearrangement joins TRBV4-2 to TRBJ2-5, with 12 bases lining up with TRBD1. The CDR3 extends over 16 amino acids. Germline V gene sequence: CDR1 LGHNA, CDR2 YNFKEQ. V lost 1 base, J lost 5 bases, and 5 bases stayed unmatched. The CDR3 DNA is TGTGCCAGCAGCCAAGGCGGGACAGGGGGCGGTGAGACCCAGTACTTC. Protein: CASSQGGTGGGETQYF.

The chain joins TRBV9 to TRBJ1-5; D not resolved. Trimming removed 0 bases at V and 7 bases at J, with 14 bases between. CDR1 is SGDLS and CDR2 is YYNGEE in the germline V gene. The CDR3 consists of 15 residues. CDR3 DNA: TGTGCCAGCAGCGTAGGGCCAGGTCGAGGGCAGCCCCAGCATTTT. It encodes CASSVGPGRGQPQHF.

The J gene is TRBJ1-2, the V gene TRBV28; 9 bases align to TRBD1. This CDR3 has 15 residues. Germline lookup yields CDR1 MDHEN and CDR2 SYDVKM. The junction had 12 bases not matched to a gene; V was cut back by 6 bases and J by 7 bases. The CDR3 region is CASSRIRGTGSGYTF. The DNA of the CDR3 is TGTGCCAGCAGCCGAATACGCGGGACAGGGAGTGGCTACACCTTC.

This clone was detected only once. The genes are TRBV7-2 and TRBJ2-7; 11 bases line up with TRBD2. Germline lookup yields CDR1 SGHTA and CDR2 FQGNSA. The CDR3 is made up of 15 amino acids. Losses at the gene ends were 1 base for V and 6 bases for J; bases not matched to a gene: 5. The CDR3 DNA reads as TGTGCCAGCAGCTTAGTAGTACTAGCGGGAGTCGAGCAGTACTTC. This gives the protein CASSLVVLAGVEQYF.